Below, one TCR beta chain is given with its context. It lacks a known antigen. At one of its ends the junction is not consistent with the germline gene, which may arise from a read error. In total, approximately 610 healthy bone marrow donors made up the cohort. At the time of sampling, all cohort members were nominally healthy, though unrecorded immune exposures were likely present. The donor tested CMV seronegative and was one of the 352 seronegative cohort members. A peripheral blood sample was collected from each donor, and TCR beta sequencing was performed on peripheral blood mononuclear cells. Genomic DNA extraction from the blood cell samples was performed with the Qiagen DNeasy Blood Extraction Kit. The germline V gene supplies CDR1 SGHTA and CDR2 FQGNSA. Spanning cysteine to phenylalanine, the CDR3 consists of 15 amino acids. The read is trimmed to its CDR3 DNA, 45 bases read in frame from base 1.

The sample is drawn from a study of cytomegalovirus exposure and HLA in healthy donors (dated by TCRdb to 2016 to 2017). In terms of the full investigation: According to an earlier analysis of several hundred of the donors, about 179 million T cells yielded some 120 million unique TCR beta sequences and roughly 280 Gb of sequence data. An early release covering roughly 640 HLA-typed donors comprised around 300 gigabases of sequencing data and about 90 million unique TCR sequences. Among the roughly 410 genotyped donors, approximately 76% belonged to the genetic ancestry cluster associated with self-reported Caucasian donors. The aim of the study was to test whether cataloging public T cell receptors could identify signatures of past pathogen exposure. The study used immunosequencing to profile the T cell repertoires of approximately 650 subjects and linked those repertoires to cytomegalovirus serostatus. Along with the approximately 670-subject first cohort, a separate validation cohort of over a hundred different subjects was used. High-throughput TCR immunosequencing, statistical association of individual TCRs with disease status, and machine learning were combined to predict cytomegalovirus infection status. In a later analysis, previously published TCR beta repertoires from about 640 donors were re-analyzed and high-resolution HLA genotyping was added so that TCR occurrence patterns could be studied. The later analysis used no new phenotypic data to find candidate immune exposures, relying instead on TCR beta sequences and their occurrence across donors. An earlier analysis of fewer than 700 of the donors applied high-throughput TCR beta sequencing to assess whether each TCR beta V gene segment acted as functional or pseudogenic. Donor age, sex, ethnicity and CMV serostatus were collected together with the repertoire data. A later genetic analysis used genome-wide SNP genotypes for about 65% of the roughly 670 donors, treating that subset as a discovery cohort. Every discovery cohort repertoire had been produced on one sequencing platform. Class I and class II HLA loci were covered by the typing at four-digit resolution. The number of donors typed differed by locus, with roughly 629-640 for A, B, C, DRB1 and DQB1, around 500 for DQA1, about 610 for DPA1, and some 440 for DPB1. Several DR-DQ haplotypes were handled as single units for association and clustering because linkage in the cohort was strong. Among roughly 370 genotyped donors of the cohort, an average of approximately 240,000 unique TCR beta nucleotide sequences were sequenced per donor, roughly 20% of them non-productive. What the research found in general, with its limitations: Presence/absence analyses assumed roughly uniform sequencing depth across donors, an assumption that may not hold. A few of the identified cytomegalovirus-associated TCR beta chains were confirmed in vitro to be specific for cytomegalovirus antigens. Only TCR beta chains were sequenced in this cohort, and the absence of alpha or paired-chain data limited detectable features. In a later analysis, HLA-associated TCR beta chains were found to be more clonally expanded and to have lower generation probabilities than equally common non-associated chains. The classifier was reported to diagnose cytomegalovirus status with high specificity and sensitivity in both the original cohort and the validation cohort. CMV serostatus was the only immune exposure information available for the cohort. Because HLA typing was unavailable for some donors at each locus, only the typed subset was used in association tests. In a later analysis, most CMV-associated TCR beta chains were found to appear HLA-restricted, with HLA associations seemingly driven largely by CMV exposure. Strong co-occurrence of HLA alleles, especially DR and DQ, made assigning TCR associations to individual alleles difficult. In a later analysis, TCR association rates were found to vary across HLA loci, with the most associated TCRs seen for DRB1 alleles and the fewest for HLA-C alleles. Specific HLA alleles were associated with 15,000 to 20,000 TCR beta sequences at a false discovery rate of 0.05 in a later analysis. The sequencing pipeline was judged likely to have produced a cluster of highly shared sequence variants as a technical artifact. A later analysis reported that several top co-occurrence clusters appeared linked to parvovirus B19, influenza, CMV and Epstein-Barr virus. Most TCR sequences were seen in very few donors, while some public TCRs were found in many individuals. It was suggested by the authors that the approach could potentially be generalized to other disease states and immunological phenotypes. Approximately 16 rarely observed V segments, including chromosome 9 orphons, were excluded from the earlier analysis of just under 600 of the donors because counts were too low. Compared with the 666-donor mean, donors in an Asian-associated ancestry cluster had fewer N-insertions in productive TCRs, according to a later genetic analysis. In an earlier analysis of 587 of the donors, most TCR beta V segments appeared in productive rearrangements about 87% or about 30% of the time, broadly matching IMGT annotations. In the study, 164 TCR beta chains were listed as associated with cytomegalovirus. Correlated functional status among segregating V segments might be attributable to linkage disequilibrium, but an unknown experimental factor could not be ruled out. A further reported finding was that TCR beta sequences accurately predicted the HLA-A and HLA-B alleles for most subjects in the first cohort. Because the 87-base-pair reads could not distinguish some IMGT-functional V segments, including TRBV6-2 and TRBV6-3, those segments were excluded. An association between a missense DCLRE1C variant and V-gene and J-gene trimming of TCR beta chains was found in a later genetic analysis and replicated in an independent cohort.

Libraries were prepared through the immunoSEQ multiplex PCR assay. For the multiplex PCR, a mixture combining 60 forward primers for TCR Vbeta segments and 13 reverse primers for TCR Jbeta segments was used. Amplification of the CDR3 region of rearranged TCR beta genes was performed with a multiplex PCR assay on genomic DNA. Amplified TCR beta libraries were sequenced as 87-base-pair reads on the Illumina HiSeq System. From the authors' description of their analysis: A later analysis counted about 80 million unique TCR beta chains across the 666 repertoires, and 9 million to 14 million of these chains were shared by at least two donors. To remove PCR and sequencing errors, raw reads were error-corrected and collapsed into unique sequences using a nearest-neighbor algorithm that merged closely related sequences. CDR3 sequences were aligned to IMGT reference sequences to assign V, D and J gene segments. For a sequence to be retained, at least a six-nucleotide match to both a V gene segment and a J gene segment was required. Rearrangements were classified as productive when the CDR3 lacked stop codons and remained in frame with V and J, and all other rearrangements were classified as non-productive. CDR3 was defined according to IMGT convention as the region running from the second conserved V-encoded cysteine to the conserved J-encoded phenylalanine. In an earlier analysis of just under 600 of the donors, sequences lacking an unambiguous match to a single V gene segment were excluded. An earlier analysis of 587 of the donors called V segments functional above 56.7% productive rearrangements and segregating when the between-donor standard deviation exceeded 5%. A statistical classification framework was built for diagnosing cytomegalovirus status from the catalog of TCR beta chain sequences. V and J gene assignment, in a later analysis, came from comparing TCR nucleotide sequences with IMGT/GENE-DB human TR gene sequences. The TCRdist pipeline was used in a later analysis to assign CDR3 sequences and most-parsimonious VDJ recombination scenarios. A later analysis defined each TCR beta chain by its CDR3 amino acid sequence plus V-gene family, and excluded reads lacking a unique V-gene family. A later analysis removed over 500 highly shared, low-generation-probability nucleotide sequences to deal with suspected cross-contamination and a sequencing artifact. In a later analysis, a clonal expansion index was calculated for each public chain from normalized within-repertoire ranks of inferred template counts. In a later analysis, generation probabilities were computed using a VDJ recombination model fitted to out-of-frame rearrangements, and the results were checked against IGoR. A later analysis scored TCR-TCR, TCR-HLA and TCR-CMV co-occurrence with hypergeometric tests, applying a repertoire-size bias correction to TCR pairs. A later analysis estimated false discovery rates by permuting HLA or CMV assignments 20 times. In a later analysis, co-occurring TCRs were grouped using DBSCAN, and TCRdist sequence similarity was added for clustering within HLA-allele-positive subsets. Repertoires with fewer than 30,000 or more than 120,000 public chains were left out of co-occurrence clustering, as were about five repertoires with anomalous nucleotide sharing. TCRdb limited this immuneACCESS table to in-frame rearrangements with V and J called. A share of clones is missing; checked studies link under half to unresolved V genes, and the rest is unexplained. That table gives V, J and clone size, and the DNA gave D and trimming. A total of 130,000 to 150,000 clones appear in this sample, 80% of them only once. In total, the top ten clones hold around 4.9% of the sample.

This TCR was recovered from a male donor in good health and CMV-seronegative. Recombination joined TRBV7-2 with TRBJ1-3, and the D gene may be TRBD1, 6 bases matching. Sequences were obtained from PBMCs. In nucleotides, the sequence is TGTGCCAGCAGCTTCACAGGGAGTTCTGGTAACACCATATATTTT. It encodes CASSFTGSSGNTIYF. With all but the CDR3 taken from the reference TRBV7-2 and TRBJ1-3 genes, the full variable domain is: GAGVSQSPSNKVTEKGKDVELRCDPISGHTALYWYRQSLGQGLEFLIYFQGNSAPDKSGLPSDRFSAERTGGSVSTLTIQRTQQEDSAVYLCASSFTGSSGNTIYFGEGSWLTVV.